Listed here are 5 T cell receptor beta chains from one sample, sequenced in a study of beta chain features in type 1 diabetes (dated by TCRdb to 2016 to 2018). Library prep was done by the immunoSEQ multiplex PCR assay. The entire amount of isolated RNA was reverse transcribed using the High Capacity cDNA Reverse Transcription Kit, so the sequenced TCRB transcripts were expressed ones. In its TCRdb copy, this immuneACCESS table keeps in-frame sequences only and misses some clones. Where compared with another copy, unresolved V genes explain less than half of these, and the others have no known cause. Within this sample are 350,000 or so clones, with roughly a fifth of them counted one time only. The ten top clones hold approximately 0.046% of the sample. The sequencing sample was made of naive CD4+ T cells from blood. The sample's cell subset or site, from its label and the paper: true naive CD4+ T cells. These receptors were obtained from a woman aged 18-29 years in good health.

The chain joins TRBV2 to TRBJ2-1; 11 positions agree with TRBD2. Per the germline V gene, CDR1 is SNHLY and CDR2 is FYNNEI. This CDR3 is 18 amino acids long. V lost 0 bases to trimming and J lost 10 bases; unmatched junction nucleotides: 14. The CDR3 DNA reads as TGTGCCAGCAGTGAAGCCAGGCTAGCGGGGGGCCGGGTGAGAGAGCAGTTCTTC. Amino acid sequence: CASSEARLAGGRVREQFF.

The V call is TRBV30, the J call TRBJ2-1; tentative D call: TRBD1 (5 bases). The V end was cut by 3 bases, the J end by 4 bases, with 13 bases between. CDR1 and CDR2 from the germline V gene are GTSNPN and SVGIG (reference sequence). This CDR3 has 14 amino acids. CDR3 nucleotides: TGTGCCTGGAGAGGGGATCGAAGTTACAATGAGCAGTTCTTC. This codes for CAWRGDRSYNEQFF.

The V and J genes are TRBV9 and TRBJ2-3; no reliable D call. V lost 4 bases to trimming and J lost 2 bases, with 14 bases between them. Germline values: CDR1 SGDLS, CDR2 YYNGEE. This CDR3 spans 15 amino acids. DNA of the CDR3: TGTGCCAGCAGCTCAGAGGATCGTGTCACAGATACGCAGTATTTT. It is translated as CASSSEDRVTDTQYF.

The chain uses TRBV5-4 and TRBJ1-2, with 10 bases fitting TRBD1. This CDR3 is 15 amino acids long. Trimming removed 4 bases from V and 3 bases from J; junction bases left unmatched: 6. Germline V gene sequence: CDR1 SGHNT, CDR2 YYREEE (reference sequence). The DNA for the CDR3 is TGTGCCAGCAGCACTAGACAGGGGGCCGACTATGGCTACACCTTC. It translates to CASSTRQGADYGYTF. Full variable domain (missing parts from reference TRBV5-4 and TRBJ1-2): ETGVTQSPTHLIKTRGQQVTLRCSSQSGHNTVSWYQQALGQGPQFIFQYYREEENGRGNFPPRFSGLQFPNYSSELNVNALELDDSALYLCASSTRQGADYGYTFGSGTRLTVV.

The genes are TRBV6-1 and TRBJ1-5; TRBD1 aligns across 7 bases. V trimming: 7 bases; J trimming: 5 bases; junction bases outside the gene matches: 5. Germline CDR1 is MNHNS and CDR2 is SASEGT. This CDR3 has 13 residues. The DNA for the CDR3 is TGTGCCAGCAAGTACAGGGGCGATCAGCCCCAGCATTTT. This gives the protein CASKYRGDQPQHF.